One and the same sample provided the 28 T cell receptor beta chains below, sequenced in a study of blood T cell repertoires in COVID-19. Assay: immunoSEQ multiplex PCR; the TCRdb copy retains only in-frame clones and omits some. The table shows some 80,000 clones, with 75% to 90% occurring only once. The sequenced sample consisted of peripheral blood. All receptors come from a human donor in a cohort sampled during active COVID-19.

The chain links TRBV9 to TRBJ2-5, with a possible D match to TRBD1 (5 bases). Germline-derived CDR1 and CDR2 are SGDLS and YYNGEE. This CDR3 has 14 residues. Trimming removed 2 bases at V and 5 bases at J, with 13 bases between. CDR3 nucleotide sequence: TGTGCCAGCAGCGTCGGCTCAGGGAAGGAGACCCAGTACTTC. Protein product: CASSVGSGKETQYF.

The chain is built from TRBV4-3 and TRBJ2-7; 10 bases are shared with TRBD1. V lost 4 bases, J lost 7 bases, and 10 bases stayed unmatched. This CDR3 is 15 amino acids long. Germline CDR1 reads LGHNA; CDR2 reads YSLEER. In nucleotides, the CDR3 is TGCGCCAGCAGCCTTCCGGGACAGGGGAGGGGGGAGCAGTACTTC. It is translated as CASSLPGQGRGEQYF.

The V and J genes are TRBV6-5 and TRBJ2-5; 8 bases agree with TRBD1. Germline V gives CDR1 MNHEY, CDR2 SVGAGI. V lost 10 bases, J lost 4 bases, and 14 bases stayed unmatched. The CDR3 contains 15 residues. CDR3 nucleotides: TGTGCCAACTCCTGGACAGGGAGCGCGCGAGAGACCCAGTACTTC. Its translation is CANSWTGSARETQYF.

The chain has TRBV11-1 and TRBJ2-1; 7 bases map to TRBD2. V lost 0 bases, J lost 10 bases, and 0 bases stayed unmatched. This CDR3 contains 12 residues. Germline CDR1 and CDR2: SGHAT and FQDESV (reference sequence). This CDR3 is CASSLAGGEQFF. The CDR3 DNA is TGTGCCAGCAGCTTAGCGGGGGGGGAGCAGTTCTTC.

The chain employs TRBV28 and TRBJ2-1; 12 nucleotides agree with TRBD2. V dropped 3 bases and J dropped 3; count of bases not matched to a gene: 3. The length of the CDR3 is 16 residues. CDR1 and CDR2 from the germline V gene are MDHEN and SYDVKM. This CDR3 reads CASSFPTSGSYNEQFF. The DNA of the CDR3 is TGTGCCAGCAGTTTTCCGACTAGCGGGAGCTACAATGAGCAGTTCTTC.

The chain combines TRBV11-2 with TRBJ2-3; 10 nucleotides line up with TRBD2. CDR3 length: 18 residues. Germline V gene lookup returns CDR1 SGHAT and CDR2 FQNNGV. V shed 0 bases, J shed 5 bases, and the junction held 11 bases outside the gene matches. The CDR3 DNA is TGTGCCAGCAGCTTAGACGGTCCGTCTAGCGGGGGCGGAGATACGCAGTATTTT. Translating it yields CASSLDGPSSGGGDTQYF.

The chain uses TRBV5-6 and TRBJ2-1, with a weak D call TRBD2 (5 bases). The CDR3 runs to 16 residues. Germline assignment: CDR1 SGHDT and CDR2 YYEEEE. V lost 0 bases to trimming and J lost 4 bases, with 14 bases between them. The CDR3 DNA is TGTGCCAGCAGCTTGGGTCCACCCCGGACTTACAATGAGCAGTTCTTC. This translates into CASSLGPPRTYNEQFF.

The chain recombines TRBV7-9 with TRBJ2-2; possible D gene TRBD1, 5 bases. Germline V gene sequence: CDR1 SEHNR, CDR2 FQNEAQ (reference sequence). The V gene lost 6 bases and the J gene lost 7 bases, with 15 bases spanning the gap. The CDR3 runs 14 residues. In DNA form, the CDR3 reads TGTGCCAGCAGGTCCGACAGTTCCCACGGGGAGCTGTTTTTT. This gives the protein CASRSDSSHGELFF.

This chain links TRBV4-3 with TRBJ1-5; 7 nucleotides match TRBD1. CDR3 size: 16 residues. Germline loops: CDR1 LGHNA, CDR2 YSLEER. Losses at the gene ends were 1 base for V and 6 bases for J; bases not matched to a gene: 9. CDR3 nucleotides: TGCGCCAGCAGCCAAGCCTTACAGGGGACCGCTCAGCCCCAGCATTTT. Translated, it gives CASSQALQGTAQPQHF.

V usage is TRBV11-2 and J usage is TRBJ2-2, with TRBD1 matching 10 bases. The CDR3 length is 12 residues. Germline V CDR1 and CDR2: SGHAT, FQNNGV. V was pared by 3 bases and J by 13 bases, with 2 bases of the junction left unmatched. The CDR3 nucleotides read TGTGCCAGCAGCTTCGACAGGGGGCGGCTGTTTTTT. It codes for CASSFDRGRLFF.

This clone showed up just once. The chain is built from TRBV21-1 and TRBJ2-1; TRBD1, as called in the table, went unchecked against the DNA. TRBV21-1 is shown as a pseudogene. The CDR3 sequence is 12 residues long. Here the CDR3 reads CASSHPGGEQFF. CDR3 DNA sequence: TGTGCCAGCAGCCATCCTGGGGGCGAGCAGTTCTTC.

J is TRBJ2-5 and V is TRBV10-1; 9 nucleotides match TRBD2. Germline CDR1 WNHNN, CDR2 SYGVQD (reference sequence). The ends lost 0 bases at V and 5 bases at J; junction bases unmatched: 7. The CDR3 sequence is 16 residues long. This chain's CDR3 is CASSESGGGAGETQYF. In DNA form, the CDR3 reads TGCGCCAGCAGTGAGTCGGGCGGGGGGGCCGGCGAGACCCAGTACTTC.

The chain recombines TRBV3-1 (or the pseudogene TRBV3-2) with TRBJ1-1; D remains ambiguous. V was clipped by 5 bases and J by 0 bases, with 13 bases between them. Germline assignment: CDR1 LGHDT and CDR2 YNNKEL (reference sequence). The CDR3 sequence is 15 residues long. In DNA, the CDR3 is TGTGCCAGCAGCTCTAGACTGACCATGAACACTGAAGCTTTCTTT. This encodes CASSSRLTMNTEAFF.

The chain joins TRBV5-4 to TRBJ2-7; 8 bases agree with TRBD1. The germline gives CDR1 SGHNT, CDR2 YYREEE (reference sequence). Trimming took 4 bases from V and 0 from J; bases not matched to a gene: 12. This CDR3 has 17 residues. The chain's CDR3 is CASSPRDRPPSSYEQYF. DNA of the CDR3: TGTGCCAGCAGCCCCAGGGACAGGCCGCCCAGCTCCTACGAGCAGTACTTC. Combining the CDR3 with reference TRBV5-4 and TRBJ2-7 gives the whole variable domain ETGVTQSPTHLIKTRGQQVTLRCSSQSGHNTVSWYQQALGQGPQFIFQYYREEENGRGNFPPRFSGLQFPNYSSELNVNALELDDSALYLCASSPRDRPPSSYEQYFGPGTRLTVT.

V gene TRBV7-9 combines with J gene TRBJ2-7, with 7 positions matching TRBD2. The germline gives CDR1 SEHNR, CDR2 FQNEAQ (reference sequence). V dropped 0 bases and J dropped 0; count of bases not matched to a gene: 2. CDR3 length: 15 residues. CDR3 residues: CASSLAGTNSYEQYF. The CDR3 bases are TGTGCCAGCAGCTTAGCCGGGACTAACTCCTACGAGCAGTACTTC.

V gene TRBV7-9 combines with J gene TRBJ2-2, with D tentatively TRBD1 (6 bases). This CDR3 region has 14 residues. The V end was cut by 8 bases, the J end by 3 bases, with 13 bases between. Germline loops: CDR1 SEHNR, CDR2 FQNEAQ (reference sequence). As DNA, the CDR3 is TGTGCCAGCTTTTCAGGGGCTGACACCGGGGAGCTGTTTTTT. This gives the protein CASFSGADTGELFF.

V and J are TRBV18 and TRBJ2-1; TRBD2 aligns across 8 bases. The germline V gene encodes CDR1 KGHSH and CDR2 LQKENI. With V trimmed by 1 base and J by 8 bases, 7 bases remained unmatched. The CDR3 contains 15 residues. The CDR3 loop is CASSPRLAGGDEQFF. CDR3 bases: TGTGCCAGCTCACCACGCCTAGCCGGGGGGGATGAGCAGTTCTTC.

V and J are TRBV7-2 and TRBJ1-3, with 10 bases identical to TRBD1. The V and J ends lost 1 base and 3 bases, in that order; junction bases with no gene match: 3. CDR3 length equals 16 residues. Germline V gene sequence: CDR1 SGHTA, CDR2 FQGNSA. CDR3 DNA sequence: TGTGCCAGCAGCTTAGGACAGGGGGCGATTGGAAACACCATATATTTT. It yields the protein CASSLGQGAIGNTIYF.

The chain employs TRBV20-1 and TRBJ2-1; the match to TRBD2 covers 9 bases. V gave up 3 bases and J gave up 4 bases; unmatched junction bases: 10. CDR1 and CDR2 (germline): DFQATT, SNEGSKA (reference sequence). The length of the CDR3 is 16 residues. CDR3 sequence (DNA): TGCAGTGCTAGTCCCCACGGACTAGCGACTTACAATGAGCAGTTCTTC. Translating gives CSASPHGLATYNEQFF.

V is TRBV6-1 and J is TRBJ2-3, with 9 bases that match TRBD2. The germline V gene has CDR1 MNHNS and CDR2 SASEGT. The CDR3 consists of 15 residues. V was clipped by 7 bases and J by 8 bases; unmatched bases: 13. Here the CDR3 DNA reads TGTGCCAGCACTCCCGGTGGGGGAGCGGGGGGTACGCAGTATTTT. Its translation: CASTPGGGAGGTQYF.

The chain is built from TRBV11-2 and TRBJ2-7; TRBD2 agrees at 15 bases. V lost 6 bases and J lost 1; bases outside the gene matches: 10. The germline gives CDR1 SGHAT, CDR2 FQNNGV. The CDR3 consists of 18 residues. The CDR3, as DNA: TGTGCCAGCAGTTTCTCGGGACTAGCGGGGGGTCCTTCCTACGAGCAGTACTTC. Translating gives CASSFSGLAGGPSYEQYF.

The chain links TRBV6-2 or TRBV6-3 to TRBJ1-6; D is uncertain. Germline lookup yields CDR1 MNHEY and CDR2 SVGEGT. Trimming shortened V by 2 bases and J by 9 bases, and 11 bases separated the two germline ends. There are 14 residues in the CDR3. The CDR3 DNA follows: TGTGCCAGCAGTTACGGGCAGCTTGGTTCACCCCTCCACTTT. It yields the protein CASSYGQLGSPLHF.

This clone has just one count. The chain is built from TRBV2 and TRBJ2-1, with TRBD2 matching 9 bases. This CDR3 is 15 amino acids long. Germline-derived CDR1 and CDR2 are SNHLY and FYNNEI. V shed 6 bases and J 4 bases; nucleotides not matched to a gene: 7. DNA for the CDR3: TGTGCCAGCAGATATAGCGGGGGCGGGTACAATGAGCAGTTCTTC. Protein product: CASRYSGGGYNEQFF. Drawing the rest from reference TRBV2 and TRBJ2-1, the complete variable domain is EPEVTQTPSHQVTQMGQEVILRCVPISNHLYFYWYRQILGQKVEFLVSFYNNEISEKSEIFDDQFSVERPDGSNFTLKIRSTKLEDSAMYFCASRYSGGGYNEQFFGPGTRLTVL.

V is TRBV9 and J is TRBJ2-3, with 8 bases that match TRBD2. The germline V gene has CDR1 SGDLS and CDR2 YYNGEE. V lost 3 bases, J lost 2 bases, and 5 bases stayed unmatched. The CDR3 loop spans 15 amino acids. CDR3 sequence (DNA): TGTGCCAGCAGCGCAGGACTAGCTGACACAGATACGCAGTATTTT. Protein: CASSAGLADTDTQYF.

This sequence joins TRBV12-3 or TRBV12-4 and TRBJ2-7; D unclear. The CDR3 totals 13 residues. V lost 3 bases to trimming and J lost 3 bases, with 9 bases between them. CDR3 sequence: CASSFAQDYEQYF. CDR3 sequence (DNA): TGTGCCAGCAGTTTCGCACAAGACTACGAGCAGTACTTC.

This clone was observed once. The CDR3 DNA follows: TGTGCCAGCAGCTCTGTTAGGCCCCGACTAGGAGGGAGGGCGGGTACGCAGTATTTT. This codes for CASSSVRPRLGGRAGTQYF. The V and J genes are TRBV7-2 and TRBJ2-3, with 7 bases identical to TRBD2. The CDR3 runs to 19 residues. J was trimmed by 8 bases and V by 4 bases; bases with no gene match: 24. The germline gives CDR1 SGHTA, CDR2 FQGNSA.

This sequence joins TRBV6-5 and TRBJ1-1; D remains ambiguous. Germline CDR1 is MNHEY and CDR2 is SVGAGI. The CDR3 totals 14 residues. V lost 4 bases and J lost 1, with 10 bases in between. CDR3 bases: TGTGCCAGCAGTTTCCGACGGGGGAACACTGAAGCTTTCTTT. Amino acid sequence: CASSFRRGNTEAFF.

The V and J genes are TRBV10-3 and TRBJ2-5, with a tentative D call TRBD1 (6 bases). The germline V gene encodes CDR1 ENHRY and CDR2 SYGVKD. V lost 6 bases, J lost 4 bases, and 9 bases lay in between. The CDR3 extends over 12 amino acids. The DNA for the CDR3 is TGTGCCATCAGAGGACAGTCAGAGACCCAGTACTTC. Amino acids: CAIRGQSETQYF.